This T cell receptor (beta chain) was observed in a study of beta chain features in type 1 diabetes. Broader study findings: Across patients, naive, central memory and Treg TCRB repertoires exhibited apparently greater similarity than was observed across healthy donors.

Every isolated RNA sample was fully reverse transcribed, so sequencing captured expressed TCRB transcripts. Method: immunoSEQ multiplex PCR; TCRdb's copy keeps in-frame clones and lacks some. The data contain 300,000 to 400,000 clones, approximately 11% of them seen just once; the ten biggest clones take up roughly 0.014%. Germline-derived CDR1 and CDR2 are SGHTA and FQGTGA. CDR3 size: 14 residues. V shed 7 bases and J shed 1 base, with 12 bases lying between them. Sorting based on CD45RO/CCR7/CD25/CD127/CD95/CD27 separated CD4+ naive, central memory, regulatory and stem cell-like memory cells. This clone was recorded a few times. Its cognate antigen is unknown.

Sequenced material: naive CD4+ T cells from blood. This sequence joins TRBV7-3 and TRBJ2-3, with a possible D match to TRBD2 (6 bases). This TCR came from a woman aged 25 to 39 in good health. In nucleotides, the CDR3 is TGTGCCAGCAACCGACTAGGAGGCACAGATACGCAGTATTTT. It codes for CASNRLGGTDTQYF.